Listed here are 10 T cell receptor beta chains from one sample, sequenced in a study of cytomegalovirus exposure and HLA in healthy donors (dated by TCRdb to about 2017). Libraries were made using the immunoSEQ multiplex PCR assay. The multiplex PCR relied on a mix of 60 forward primers for TCR Vbeta segments and 13 reverse primers for TCR Jbeta segments. The immuneACCESS repertoire file appears here via TCRdb, limited to in-frame rearrangements. These files lack a portion of the clones; in checked studies, under half of the deficit traces to unresolved V genes, and the cause of the others is not known. The sample table shows 99,000 or so clones, and roughly 80% are seen once. The top ten constitute 8.6% of the sample. The source material was PBMCs. These receptors came from a woman aged 40 to 50 in good health and CMV-seropositive.

The rearrangement uses TRBV7-9 and TRBJ1-5, with a possible D match to TRBD1 (5 bases). The CDR3 is 17 residues long. V was shortened by 6 bases and J by 4 bases, with 22 bases between the two germline ends. The germline gives CDR1 SEHNR, CDR2 FQNEAQ (reference sequence). This CDR3 reads CASSRAGGGARNQPQHF. CDR3 nucleotide sequence: TGTGCCAGCAGTCGAGCGGGTGGAGGGGCGAGAAATCAGCCCCAGCATTTT.

The CDR3 protein is CASSYSSPAGRGGYTF. The CDR3 nucleotides read TGTGCCAGCAGTTACTCGAGTCCGGCAGGGCGAGGTGGCTACACCTTC. The chain links TRBV6-5 to TRBJ1-2, with D possibly being TRBD1 (5 bases). Between the trimmed V and J ends, which lost 0 bases and 7 bases, there was a span of 18 bases. Germline CDR1 MNHEY, CDR2 SVGAGI. The CDR3 runs to 16 residues.

The CDR3 loop is CASNPGTGGIGEQYF. The CDR3 bases are TGTGCCAGCAACCCTGGGACAGGAGGAATCGGCGAGCAGTACTTC. This sequence joins TRBV5-8 and TRBJ2-7, with TRBD1 matching 8 bases. After removal of 6 bases from V and 6 bases from J, the junction contained 14 bases not matched to a gene. Germline lookup yields CDR1 SGHTS and CDR2 YDEGEE. This CDR3 is built from 15 residues.

The rearrangement links TRBV18 to TRBJ1-3, with D possibly matching TRBD1 (6 bases). V was trimmed by 6 bases and J by 0 bases, leaving 18 bases between them. The CDR3 is 17 residues long. CDR1 KGHSH and CDR2 LQKENI come from the germline V gene. The chain's CDR3 is CASSWTEITNSGNTIYF. The CDR3 region has the DNA TGTGCCAGCTCTTGGACAGAAATAACTAACTCTGGAAACACCATATATTTT.

This sequence joins TRBV14 and TRBJ2-7; 8 bases align to TRBD1. The CDR3 length is 14 residues. The V gene's germline CDR1 is SGHDN and CDR2 FVKESK. The V segment lost 3 bases and the J segment 4 bases; nucleotides outside the gene matches: 5. CDR3 nucleotide sequence: TGTGCCAGCAGCCAGAGCCAGGGGGCTTACGAGCAGTACTTC. Amino acid sequence: CASSQSQGAYEQYF. The variable domain in full, completed from reference TRBV14 and TRBJ2-7, reads EAGVTQFPSHSVIEKGQTVTLRCDPISGHDNLYWYRRVMGKEIKFLLHFVKESKQDESGMPNNRFLAERTGGTYSTLKVQPAELEDSGVYFCASSQSQGAYEQYFGPGTRLTVT.

The chain has TRBV5-6 and TRBJ2-5; weak D call: TRBD2 (6 bases). The germline V gene encodes CDR1 SGHDT and CDR2 YYEEEE. The CDR3 totals 13 residues. V lost 0 bases and J 11 bases, leaving 14 bases between the germline ends. The CDR3 DNA sequence: TGTGCCAGCAGCTTGGCCCCGACGGGGGAGCAGTACTTC. It encodes CASSLAPTGEQYF.

This clone was picked up a small number of times. The V and J genes are TRBV9 and TRBJ1-6; 10 bases fit TRBD1. After removal of 3 bases from V and 9 bases from J, the junction contained 6 bases not matched to a gene. The CDR3 contains 15 residues. Germline CDR1 SGDLS, CDR2 YYNGEE. The CDR3 here is CASSERTGGVSPLHF. The CDR3 DNA sequence: TGTGCCAGCAGCGAGAGGACAGGGGGAGTTTCACCCCTCCACTTT. Full variable domain (remainder filled in from reference TRBV9 and TRBJ1-6): DSGVTQTPKHLITATGQRVTLRCSPRSGDLSVYWYQQSLDQGLQFLIQYYNGEERAKGNILERFSAQQFPDLHSELNLSSLELGDSALYFCASSERTGGVSPLHFGNGTRLTVT.

The chain is built from TRBV7-9 and TRBJ2-1; no firm D call. The CDR3 sequence is 15 residues long. With 5 bases removed from V and 7 bases from J, the gap between germline ends came to 18 bases. Germline-derived CDR1 and CDR2 are SEHNR and FQNEAQ (reference sequence). The CDR3 protein is CASSPPFRLGNEQFF. Here the CDR3 DNA reads TGTGCCAGCAGCCCCCCCTTCCGGCTCGGGAATGAGCAGTTCTTC.

The V and J genes are TRBV10-3 and TRBJ2-1; a weak D match, TRBD2 (6 bases). CDR1 is ENHRY, CDR2 SYGVKD, per germline. CDR3 length equals 16 residues. V was trimmed by 3 bases and J by 0 bases, leaving 12 bases between them. The CDR3 region has the DNA TGTGCCATCAGTGACCACGGGAGTTCCTCCTACAATGAGCAGTTCTTC. It specifies CAISDHGSSSYNEQFF.

The rearrangement uses TRBV28 and TRBJ1-2; TRBD1 matches 7 bases. Germline values: CDR1 MDHEN, CDR2 SYDVKM. This CDR3 is built from 14 residues. Trimming took 8 bases from V and 4 from J; bases not matched to a gene: 10. CDR3 loop: CASESGTVFYGYTF. In nucleotides, the CDR3 is TGTGCCAGCGAGTCCGGGACAGTTTTCTATGGCTACACCTTC.